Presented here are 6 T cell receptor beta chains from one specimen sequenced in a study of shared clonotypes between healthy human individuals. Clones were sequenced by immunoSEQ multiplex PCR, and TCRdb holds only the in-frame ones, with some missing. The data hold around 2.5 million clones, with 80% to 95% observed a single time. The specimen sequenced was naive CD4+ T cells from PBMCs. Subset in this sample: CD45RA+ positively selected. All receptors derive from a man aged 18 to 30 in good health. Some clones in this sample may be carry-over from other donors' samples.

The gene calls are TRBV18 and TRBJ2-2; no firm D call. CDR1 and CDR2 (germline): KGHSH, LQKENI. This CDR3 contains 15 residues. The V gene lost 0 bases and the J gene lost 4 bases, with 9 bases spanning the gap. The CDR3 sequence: CASSPPKRGTGELFF. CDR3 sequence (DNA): TGTGCCAGCTCACCACCGAAGCGAGGCACCGGGGAGCTGTTTTTT. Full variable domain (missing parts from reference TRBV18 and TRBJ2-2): NAGVMQNPRHLVRRRGQEARLRCSPMKGHSHVYWYRQLPEEGLKFMVYLQKENIIDESGMPKERFSAEFPKEGPSILRIQQVVRGDSAAYFCASSPPKRGTGELFFGEGSRLTVL.

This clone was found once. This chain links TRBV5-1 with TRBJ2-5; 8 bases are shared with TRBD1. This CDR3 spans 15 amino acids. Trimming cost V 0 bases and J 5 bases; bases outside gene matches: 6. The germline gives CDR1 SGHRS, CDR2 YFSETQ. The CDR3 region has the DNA TGCGCCAGCAGCTTGGCGGGACAGGTGGTTGAGACCCAGTACTTC. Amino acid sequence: CASSLAGQVVETQYF.

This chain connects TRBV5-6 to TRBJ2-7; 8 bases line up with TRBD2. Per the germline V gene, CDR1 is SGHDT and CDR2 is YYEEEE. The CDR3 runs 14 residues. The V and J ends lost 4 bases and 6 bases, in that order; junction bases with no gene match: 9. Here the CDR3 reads CASSRTGRALEQYF. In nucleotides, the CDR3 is TGTGCCAGCAGCCGGACCGGGAGGGCCCTCGAGCAGTACTTC.

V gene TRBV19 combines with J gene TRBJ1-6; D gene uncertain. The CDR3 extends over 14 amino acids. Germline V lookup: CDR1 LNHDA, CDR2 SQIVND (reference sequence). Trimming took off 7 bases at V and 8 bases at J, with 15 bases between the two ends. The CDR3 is CASMSGGGDSPLHF. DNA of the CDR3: TGTGCCAGTATGAGTGGCGGCGGGGATTCACCCCTCCACTTT.

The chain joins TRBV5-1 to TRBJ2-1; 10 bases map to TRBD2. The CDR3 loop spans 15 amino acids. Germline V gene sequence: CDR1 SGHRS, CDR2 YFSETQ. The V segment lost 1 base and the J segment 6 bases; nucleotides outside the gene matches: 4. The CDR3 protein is CASSLLSSGSNEQFF. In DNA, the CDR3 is TGCGCCAGCAGCTTGCTGTCTAGCGGGAGCAATGAGCAGTTCTTC.

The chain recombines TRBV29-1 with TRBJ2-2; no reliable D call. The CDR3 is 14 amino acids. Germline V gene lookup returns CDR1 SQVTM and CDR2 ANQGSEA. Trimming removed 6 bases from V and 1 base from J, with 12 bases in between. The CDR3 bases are TGCAGCGTCCGTCAGGCGATGAACACCGGGGAGCTGTTTTTT. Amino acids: CSVRQAMNTGELFF.